This note documents a single T cell receptor (beta chain) sequence. Original methodology: Amplification from reference gene primers served as the basis for estimated nucleated cell counts. The method was immunoSEQ multiplex PCR; TCRdb's version includes in-frame clones alone and lacks a portion of them. That table is the source of V, J and clone size, and D and trimming were worked out from the DNA. The data show about 350,000 clones, 87% seen once. V trimming: 4 bases; J trimming: 0 bases; junction bases outside the gene matches: 9. In germline, CDR1 is SGHNT, CDR2 YYREEE (reference sequence). This CDR3 has 17 amino acids. The data originate from a study of blood T cell repertoires in COVID-19.

This receptor was obtained from a man aged 25 to 40 with COVID-19, enrolled during active disease. This chain links TRBV5-4 with TRBJ1-3, with 8 bases lining up with TRBD1. The material sequenced was peripheral blood. The CDR3 loop is CASSQGQGVFSGNTIYF. DNA of the CDR3: TGTGCCAGCAGCCAAGGACAGGGAGTCTTCTCTGGAAACACCATATATTTT.